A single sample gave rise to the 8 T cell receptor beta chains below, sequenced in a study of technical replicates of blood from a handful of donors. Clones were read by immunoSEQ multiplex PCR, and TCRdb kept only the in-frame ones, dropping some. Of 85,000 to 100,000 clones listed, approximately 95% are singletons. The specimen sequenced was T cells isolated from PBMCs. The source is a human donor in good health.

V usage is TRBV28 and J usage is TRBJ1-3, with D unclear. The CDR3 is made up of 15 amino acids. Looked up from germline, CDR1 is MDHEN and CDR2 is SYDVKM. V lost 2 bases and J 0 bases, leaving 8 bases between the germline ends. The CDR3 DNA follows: TGTGCCAGCAGTTTAATCCATTCCTCTGGAAACACCATATATTTT. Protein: CASSLIHSSGNTIYF. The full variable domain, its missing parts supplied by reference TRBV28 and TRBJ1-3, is DVKVTQSSRYLVKRTGEKVFLECVQDMDHENMFWYRQDPGLGLRLIYFSYDVKMKEKGDIPEGYSVSREKKERFSLILESASTNQTSMYLCASSLIHSSGNTIYFGEGSWLTVV.

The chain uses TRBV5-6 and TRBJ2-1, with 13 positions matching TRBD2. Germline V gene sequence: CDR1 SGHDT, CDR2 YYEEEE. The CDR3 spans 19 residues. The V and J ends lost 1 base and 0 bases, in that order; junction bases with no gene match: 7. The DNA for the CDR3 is TGTGCCAGCAGCTTGACTAGCGGGGGGGTCCTAAGCTCCTACAATGAGCAGTTCTTC. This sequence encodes CASSLTSGGVLSSYNEQFF.

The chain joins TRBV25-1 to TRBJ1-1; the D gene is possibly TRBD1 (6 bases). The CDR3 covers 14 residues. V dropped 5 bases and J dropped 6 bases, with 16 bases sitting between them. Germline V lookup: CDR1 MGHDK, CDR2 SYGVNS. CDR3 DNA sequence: TGTGCCAGCAGTCTCCTCCGAGGGGGGGCTGAAGCTTTCTTT. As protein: CASSLLRGGAEAFF. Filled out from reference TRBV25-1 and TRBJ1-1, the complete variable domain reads EADIYQTPRYLVIGTGKKITLECSQTMGHDKMYWYQQDPGMELHLIHYSYGVNSTEKGDLSSESTVSRIRTEHFPLTLESARPSHTSQYLCASSLLRGGAEAFFGQGTRLTVV.

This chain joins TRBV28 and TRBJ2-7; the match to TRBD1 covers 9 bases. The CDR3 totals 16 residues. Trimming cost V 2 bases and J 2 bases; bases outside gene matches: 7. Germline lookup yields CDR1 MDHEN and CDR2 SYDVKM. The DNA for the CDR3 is TGTGCCAGCAGTTTAAATCTGGGACAGGGTACCTACGAGCAGTACTTC. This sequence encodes CASSLNLGQGTYEQYF.

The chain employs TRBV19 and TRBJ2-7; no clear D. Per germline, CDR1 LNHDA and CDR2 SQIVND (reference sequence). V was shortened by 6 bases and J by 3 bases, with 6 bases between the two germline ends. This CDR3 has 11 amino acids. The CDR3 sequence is CASRNSYEQYF. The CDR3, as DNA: TGTGCCAGTAGGAACAGCTACGAGCAGTACTTC.

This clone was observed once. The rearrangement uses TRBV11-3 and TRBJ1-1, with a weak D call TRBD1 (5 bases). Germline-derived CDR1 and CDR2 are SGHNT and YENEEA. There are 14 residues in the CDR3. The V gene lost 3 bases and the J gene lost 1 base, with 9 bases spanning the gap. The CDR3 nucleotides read TGTGCCAGCAGCTTTTGGGGGGAGAACACTGAAGCTTTCTTT. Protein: CASSFWGENTEAFF.

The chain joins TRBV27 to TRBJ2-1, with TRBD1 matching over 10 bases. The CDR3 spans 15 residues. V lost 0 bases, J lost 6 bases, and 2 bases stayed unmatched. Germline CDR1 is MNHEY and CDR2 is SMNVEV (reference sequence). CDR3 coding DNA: TGTGCCAGCAGTTTATCCGGGACAGGGGCCAATGAGCAGTTCTTC. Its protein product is CASSLSGTGANEQFF.

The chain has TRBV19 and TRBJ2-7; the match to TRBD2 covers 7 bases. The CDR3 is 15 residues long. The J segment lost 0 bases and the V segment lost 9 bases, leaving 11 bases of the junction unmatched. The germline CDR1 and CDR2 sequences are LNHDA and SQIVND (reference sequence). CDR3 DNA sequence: TGTGCCAGCCAGGACGGCGGGAGTGGCTCCTACGAGCAGTACTTC. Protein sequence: CASQDGGSGSYEQYF. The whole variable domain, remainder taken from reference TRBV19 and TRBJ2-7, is DGGITQSPKYLFRKEGQNVTLSCEQNLNHDAMYWYRQDPGQGLRLIYYSQIVNDFQKGDIAEGYSVSREKKESFPLTVTSAQKNPTAFYLCASQDGGSGSYEQYFGPGTRLTVT.